This entry lists 16 T cell receptor beta chains sequenced from one sample in a study of shared clonotypes between healthy human individuals. The repertoire was sequenced with immunoSEQ multiplex PCR; TCRdb's copy has only in-frame clones and lacks some. The sample records about 1.1 million clones, roughly 77% being singletons. Sequences were obtained from memory CD4+ T cells from PBMCs. Subset noted: CD45RA-negative fraction. Source of these receptors: a man aged 18 to 29 in good health. Some clones in this sample may be carry-over from other donors' samples.

The rearrangement uses TRBV7-9 and TRBJ1-3; 7 nucleotides align to TRBD1. Germline V gene lookup returns CDR1 SEHNR and CDR2 FQNEAQ (reference sequence). Trimming removed 8 bases from V and 6 bases from J; junction bases left unmatched: 13. This CDR3 spans 15 amino acids. For the CDR3, the DNA is TGTGCCAGCGGGATAAGACAGGGTCTAGAAAACACCATATATTTT. It yields the protein CASGIRQGLENTIYF.

J is TRBJ2-7 and V is TRBV9; 10 bases are a match to TRBD2. Trimming cost V 4 bases and J 2 bases; bases outside gene matches: 15. The length of the CDR3 is 18 residues. The germline V gene encodes CDR1 SGDLS and CDR2 YYNGEE. CDR3 coding DNA: TGTGCCAGCAGCTCTCCGAGAGGCGGGACTAGCGACACCTACGAGCAGTACTTC. Its protein is CASSSPRGGTSDTYEQYF. The variable domain in full, completed from reference TRBV9 and TRBJ2-7, reads DSGVTQTPKHLITATGQRVTLRCSPRSGDLSVYWYQQSLDQGLQFLIQYYNGEERAKGNILERFSAQQFPDLHSELNLSSLELGDSALYFCASSSPRGGTSDTYEQYFGPGTRLTVT.

The chain combines TRBV10-3 with TRBJ2-2; maybe TRBD2 (6 bases). CDR1 and CDR2 (germline): ENHRY, SYGVKD. The CDR3 totals 14 residues. V shed 3 bases and J shed 6 bases, with 11 bases lying between them. The CDR3 spells CAISDEGGPGELFF. The CDR3 bases are TGTGCCATCAGTGACGAGGGAGGTCCCGGGGAGCTGTTTTTT.

V is TRBV7-2 and J is TRBJ2-3; D is perhaps TRBD2 (5 bases). This CDR3 has 14 amino acids. Trimming stripped 1 base from V and 6 bases from J, with 11 bases between. Per the germline V gene, CDR1 is SGHTA and CDR2 is FQGNSA. The CDR3: CASSLEASRDTQYF. The CDR3 DNA sequence: TGTGCCAGCAGCTTAGAAGCTAGCCGGGATACGCAGTATTTT.

The V gene is TRBV6-4, the J gene TRBJ2-1; D is ambiguous. Trimming shortened V by 4 bases and J by 5 bases, and 15 bases separated the two germline ends. The CDR3 is 15 amino acids. CDR1 and CDR2 (germline): MRHNA, SNTAGT. The CDR3 reads CASSVPTLLNNEQFF. CDR3 in DNA: TGTGCCAGCAGTGTCCCCACCCTACTAAACAATGAGCAGTTCTTC.

The chain links TRBV6-1 to TRBJ2-3; TRBD2 matches 8 bases. The CDR3 consists of 15 residues. Germline CDR1 MNHNS, CDR2 SASEGT. V shed 4 bases, J shed 5 bases, and the junction held 8 bases outside the gene matches. The CDR3 sequence is CASSVTGTRIDTQYF. The CDR3 DNA reads as TGTGCCAGCAGTGTTACCGGGACTAGGATAGATACGCAGTATTTT.

This clone was counted only a few times. This chain links TRBV6-5 with TRBJ2-7, with D possibly TRBD1 on 6 matching bases. The V end lost 6 bases, the J end lost 5 bases, and 14 bases lay between the germline ends. The CDR3 is 13 residues long. Germline values: CDR1 MNHEY, CDR2 SVGAGI. The CDR3 region is CASRTGQFNEQYF. CDR3 in DNA: TGTGCCAGCAGGACGGGACAATTCAACGAGCAGTACTTC.

This rearrangement joins TRBV18 to TRBJ2-3, with 8 bases matching TRBD1. CDR1 and CDR2 from the germline V gene are KGHSH and LQKENI. The CDR3 sequence is 16 residues long. V dropped 2 bases and J dropped 2; count of bases not matched to a gene: 6. This CDR3 is CASSPLRTGTTDTQYF. CDR3 nucleotides: TGTGCCAGCTCACCATTGAGGACAGGGACCACAGATACGCAGTATTTT.

Note on this clone: Other DNA sequences in the sample encode the same CDR3. This chain connects TRBV4-1 to TRBJ1-5; TRBD1 agrees at 9 bases. Germline CDR1 MGHRA, CDR2 YSYEKL. The CDR3 spans 16 residues. Trimming removed 1 base from V and 0 bases from J; junction bases left unmatched: 1. Written as DNA, the CDR3 is TGCGCCAGCAGCCAAGGGACAGGGGTTAGCAATCAGCCCCAGCATTTT. This translates into CASSQGTGVSNQPQHF.

This chain links TRBV5-1 with TRBJ2-7, with 7 bases matching TRBD1. The V and J ends lost 5 bases and 7 bases, in that order; junction bases with no gene match: 9. The CDR3 is 13 residues long. CDR1 is SGHRS and CDR2 is YFSETQ in the germline V gene. CDR3 residues: CASSMGQSGEQYF. The CDR3 region has the DNA TGCGCCAGCAGTATGGGACAGTCGGGGGAGCAGTACTTC. Full variable domain (remainder filled in from reference TRBV5-1 and TRBJ2-7): KAGVTQTPRYLIKTRGQQVTLSCSPISGHRSVSWYQQTPGQGLQFLFEYFSETQRNKGNFPGRFSGRQFSNSRSEMNVSTLELGDSALYLCASSMGQSGEQYFGPGTRLTVT.

J is TRBJ1-2 and V is TRBV19, with a possible D match to TRBD1 (6 bases). The CDR3 covers 15 residues. V lost 1 base and J 4 bases, leaving 13 bases between the germline ends. CDR1 and CDR2 (germline): LNHDA, SQIVND (reference sequence). CDR3 sequence reads: CASSIVLRQAYGYTF. Written as DNA, the CDR3 is TGTGCCAGTAGTATAGTATTGCGACAGGCCTATGGCTACACCTTC.

This chain connects TRBV5-1 to TRBJ2-2; D not certain. In germline, CDR1 is SGHRS, CDR2 YFSETQ. The CDR3 contains 15 residues. V was pared by 0 bases and J by 5 bases, with 11 bases between. The DNA of the CDR3 is TGCGCCAGCAGCTTGGGAACTCTGGGAACCGGGGAGCTGTTTTTT. Protein: CASSLGTLGTGELFF.

The V call is TRBV28, the J call TRBJ2-5; TRBD2 matches 7 bases. Germline V gene data show CDR1 as MDHEN and CDR2 as SYDVKM. The length of the CDR3 is 14 residues. V trimming: 7 bases; J trimming: 1 base; junction bases outside the gene matches: 6. CDR3 region: CASTLSGLQETQYF. For the CDR3, the DNA is TGTGCCAGCACCCTTAGCGGGCTCCAAGAGACCCAGTACTTC.

The DNA of the CDR3 is TGTGCCAGCAGTTACCGGACACCGGACAATGAGCAGTTCTTC. This gives the protein CASSYRTPDNEQFF. The chain employs TRBV6-5 and TRBJ2-1; D possibly corresponds to TRBD1 (5 bases). CDR3 length: 14 residues. Trimming took 2 bases from V and 5 from J, leaving 10 bases between them. Germline CDR1 is MNHEY and CDR2 is SVGAGI.

The genes are TRBV4-1 and TRBJ1-2; tentatively, D is TRBD1 (5 bases). The CDR3 runs 14 residues. Trimming took 1 base from V and 7 from J, leaving 13 bases between them. Per the germline V gene, CDR1 is MGHRA and CDR2 is YSYEKL. CDR3 sequence reads: CASSQGGSGSGYTF. DNA of the CDR3: TGCGCCAGCAGCCAAGGGGGGTCAGGGAGTGGCTACACCTTC.

This clone appeared a single time. CDR3 DNA sequence: TGTGCCAGCAGCCCCCCTTGGGATACGCAGTATTTT. As protein: CASSPPWDTQYF. The rearrangement links TRBV7-9 to TRBJ2-3; no definite D call. The V end was cut by 5 bases, the J end by 6 bases, with 9 bases between. Looked up from germline, CDR1 is SEHNR and CDR2 is FQNEAQ (reference sequence). This CDR3 region has 12 residues.